Listed here are 16 T cell receptor beta chains from one sample, sequenced in a study of T cell repertoires in cytomegalovirus infection. No antigen is known for these receptors. MiXCR, applied by TCRdb to the reads, yields one record per CDR3 protein. The table records roughly 700,000 distinct CDR3 sequences, roughly a third of them present only once. The sequences come from cultured PBMCs, collected from culture after CMV antigen stimulation. The receptors shown here come from a human donor in good health (CMV status not recorded). Some clones in this sample may be carry-over from other donors' samples.

The chain employs TRBV4-1 and TRBJ2-1, with 10 bases that match TRBD1. The CDR3 consists of 18 residues. Germline CDR1 reads MGHRA; CDR2 reads YSYEKL. The V gene end was trimmed by 0 bases and the J gene end by 7 bases; junction bases not matched to a gene: 12. The CDR3 DNA is TGCGCCAGCAGCCAAGATCCTTCCGGGACAGGGGTTTGGAATGAGCAGTTCTTC. This translates into CASSQDPSGTGVWNEQFF.

CDR3 loop: CASSLWTSGKRVETQYF. The CDR3, as DNA: TGTGCCAGCAGCTTATGGACTAGCGGGAAAAGGGTAGAGACCCAGTACTTC. V and J are TRBV12-3 or TRBV12-4 and TRBJ2-5; 12 bases map to TRBD2. This CDR3 comprises 17 residues. Trimming removed 6 bases from V and 4 bases from J; junction bases left unmatched: 12.

V and J are TRBV7-9 and TRBJ2-3; D could derive from TRBD1 or TRBD2 (6 bases each). This CDR3 has 16 amino acids. Germline CDR1 SEHNR, CDR2 FQNEAQ (reference sequence). V was cut by 6 bases and J by 4 bases, with 20 bases left in between. In nucleotides, the CDR3 is TGTGCCAGCAGGGTGTTCGACGGGGGCTGGTCAGATACGCAGTATTTT. Translated: CASRVFDGGWSDTQYF.

The chain couples TRBV5-1 to TRBJ2-5; TRBD1 or TRBD2 may be the D gene (5 bases each). CDR1 SGHRS and CDR2 YFSETQ come from the germline V gene. V gave up 4 bases and J gave up 5 bases, with 18 bases separating them. The CDR3 has 15 residues. For the CDR3, the DNA is TGCGCCAGCAGCCTCGAATGGACGGGGACGGAGACCCAGTACTTC. This sequence encodes CASSLEWTGTETQYF.

The chain employs TRBV6-2 or TRBV6-3 and TRBJ2-5, with TRBD2 matching over 13 bases. CDR3 length: 18 residues. Trimming at V came to 2 bases and at J to 5 bases, leaving 11 bases not matched to a gene. Per germline, CDR1 MNHEY and CDR2 SVGEGT. The CDR3: CASSYPSRTSGRRETQYF. The CDR3 nucleotides read TGTGCCAGCAGTTACCCCTCCCGGACTAGCGGGAGACGGGAGACCCAGTACTTC.

The chain joins TRBV6-6 to TRBJ2-7; the D gene could be TRBD1 or TRBD2 (6 bases each). V lost 0 bases, J lost 0 bases, and 15 bases lay in between. The V gene's germline CDR1 is MNHNY and CDR2 SVGAGI (reference sequence). The CDR3 has 17 residues. The CDR3 sequence: CASSYSPRDTGSYEQYF. In nucleotides, the CDR3 is TGTGCCAGCAGTTACTCGCCGCGGGACACCGGCTCCTACGAGCAGTACTTC.

The table lists this clonotype with a few counts. V gene TRBV5-1 combines with J gene TRBJ2-5, with D perhaps TRBD2 (6 bases). Per the germline V gene, CDR1 is SGHRS and CDR2 is YFSETQ. The CDR3 is made up of 16 amino acids. The V end lost 5 bases, the J end lost 0 bases, and 17 bases lay between the germline ends. CDR3 in amino acids: CASRGGGNLYQETQYF. The CDR3 DNA is TGCGCCAGCAGGGGAGGAGGGAACCTGTACCAAGAGACCCAGTACTTC.

In its sample, this clonotype was seen many times. The chain has TRBV11-2 and TRBJ2-2; D not certain. Deletions cut 0 bases from V and 9 bases from J, with 8 bases between. The CDR3 is made up of 13 amino acids. Germline-derived CDR1 and CDR2 are SGHAT and FQNNGV. CDR3 sequence reads: CASSLDGPRELFF. CDR3 nucleotide sequence: TGTGCCAGCAGCTTAGACGGACCTAGGGAGCTGTTTTTT. Using reference TRBV11-2 and TRBJ2-2 for the parts outside the CDR3, the full variable domain is EAGVAQSPRYKIIEKRQSVAFWCNPISGHATLYWYQQILGQGPKLLIQFQNNGVVDDSQLPKDRFSAERLKGVDSTLKIQPAKLEDSAVYLCASSLDGPRELFFGEGSRLTVL.

The sample holds a few counts of this clonotype. The J gene is TRBJ2-5, the V gene TRBV7-6; D unresolved. Germline-derived CDR1 and CDR2 are SGHVS and FNYEAQ. V lost 5 bases and J 0 bases, leaving 10 bases between the germline ends. The CDR3 is made up of 14 amino acids. This CDR3 is CASSITDYQETQYF. CDR3 coding DNA: TGTGCCAGCAGCATTACAGACTACCAAGAGACCCAGTACTTC.

This clonotype appeared a few times. The chain combines TRBV27 with TRBJ2-7; no reliable D call. The CDR3 is 15 residues long. Per the germline V gene, CDR1 is MNHEY and CDR2 is SMNVEV (reference sequence). V was trimmed by 6 bases and J by 0 bases, leaving 15 bases between them. The CDR3 sequence: CASRPIDNISYEQYF. CDR3 nucleotide sequence: TGTGCCAGCAGACCGATTGATAATATCTCCTACGAGCAGTACTTC.

This chain uses TRBV27 with TRBJ1-2; D is undetermined. This CDR3 region has 15 residues. Germline V lookup: CDR1 MNHEY, CDR2 SMNVEV (reference sequence). Trimming stripped 5 bases from V and 8 bases from J, with 21 bases between. The CDR3 DNA follows: TGTGCCAGCAGTGGAATTCCCTCTGCCCGGAAAGGCTACACCTTC. Encoded protein: CASSGIPSARKGYTF.

The chain uses TRBV15 and TRBJ2-7; D possibly corresponds to TRBD1 (5 bases). Germline values: CDR1 LNHNV, CDR2 YYDKDF (reference sequence). The CDR3 length is 13 residues. Trimming removed 0 bases at V and 6 bases at J, with 9 bases between. The CDR3 loop reads CATSRDPRAEQYF. CDR3 coding DNA: TGTGCCACCAGCAGAGATCCCAGGGCCGAGCAGTACTTC. The variable domain in full, with the rest retrieved from reference TRBV15 and TRBJ2-7, is DAMVIQNPRYQVTQFGKPVTLSCSQTLNHNVMYWYQQKSSQAPKLLFHYYDKDFNNEADTPDNFQSRRPNTSFCFLDIRSPGLGDTAMYLCATSRDPRAEQYFGPGTRLTVT.

The V and J genes are TRBV6-2 or TRBV6-3 and TRBJ1-2; unclear D gene. Germline CDR1 MNHEY, CDR2 SVGEGT. V gave up 2 bases and J gave up 10 bases, with 8 bases separating them. CDR3 size: 11 residues. The CDR3: CASSYVAVYTF. In DNA form, the CDR3 reads TGTGCCAGCAGTTACGTTGCCGTCTACACCTTC.

The chain combines TRBV5-4 with TRBJ2-3; 9 positions match TRBD2. In germline, CDR1 is SGHNT, CDR2 YYREEE (reference sequence). The CDR3 runs 14 residues. The V and J ends lost 5 bases and 6 bases, in that order; junction bases with no gene match: 7. The CDR3 spells CASRRAGGADTQYF. The DNA of the CDR3 is TGTGCCAGCAGGAGAGCGGGGGGAGCGGATACGCAGTATTTT.

This clonotype occurred a few times. The chain is built from TRBV18 and TRBJ2-7; D perhaps matches TRBD1 (5 bases). Germline V CDR1 and CDR2: KGHSH, LQKENI. V lost 6 bases to trimming and J lost 5 bases, with 14 bases between them. The CDR3 runs to 13 residues. CDR3 sequence: CASSRQGGDEQYF. Here the CDR3 DNA reads TGTGCCAGCTCTCGCCAGGGTGGGGACGAGCAGTACTTC.

This clonotype has only a few counts. The V gene is TRBV10-3, the J gene TRBJ1-1; D is ambiguous. V was clipped by 2 bases and J by 0 bases, with 10 bases between them. This CDR3 is 15 amino acids long. CDR1 is ENHRY and CDR2 is SYGVKD in the germline V gene. In DNA, the CDR3 is TGTGCCATCAGTGAGGAATTACAAATGAACACTGAAGCTTTCTTT. Translating gives CAISEELQMNTEAFF.